Below, 31 T cell receptor beta chains from the same sample are listed, as sequenced in a study of blood T cells in healthy people across ages. Then a second PCR, running roughly 7 to 12 cycles, was carried out with a sample-barcoded 5' primer and a J-beta primer mix. TCRdb analysed the 5' RACE reads with MiXCR anew, one entry per CDR3 protein. The table includes approximately 1,700,000 distinct CDR3 sequences, 39% detected once. The sample consisted of blood. These receptors all come from a human donor in good health.

The chain recombines TRBV6-1 with TRBJ2-7, with unresolved D. Near its end, the DNA agrees better with TRBJ2-5, so the J call may be wrong. The CDR3 runs 15 residues. Per germline, CDR1 MNHNS and CDR2 SASEGT. DNA for the CDR3: TGTGCCAGCATCCCAAGGGTAGGCCGGCAAGAGACCCAGTACTTC. It codes for CASIPRVGRQETQYF.

This chain links TRBV29-1 with TRBJ1-1; TRBD1 matches 8 bases. Trimming removed 6 bases from V and 1 base from J; junction bases left unmatched: 7. The CDR3 is 14 amino acids. Germline CDR1 SQVTM, CDR2 ANQGSEA. The CDR3 nucleotides read TGCAGCGTGGTGTGGACAGGGCAGAACACTGAAGCTTTCTTT. This translates into CSVVWTGQNTEAFF.

The rearrangement joins TRBV29-1 to TRBJ2-7; D is perhaps TRBD1 (6 bases). Matching the DNA end better, TRBJ2-5 makes the J call doubtful. Germline assignment: CDR1 SQVTM and CDR2 ANQGSEA. This CDR3 is 13 amino acids long. The DNA for the CDR3 is TGCAGCGCCTATCTGAGGGGGTCGGAGACCCAGTACTTC. Protein product: CSAYLRGSETQYF.

V and J are TRBV2 and TRBJ2-1; 8 bases are a match to TRBD2. V lost 11 bases to trimming and J lost 2 bases; unmatched junction nucleotides: 8. The V gene's germline CDR1 is SNHLY and CDR2 FYNNEI. The CDR3 contains 14 residues. CDR3 coding DNA: TGTGCCGGACGGGGGGGCTCGACCTACAATGAGCAGTTCTTC. Translating it yields CAGRGGSTYNEQFF.

The chain couples TRBV9 to TRBJ1-2, with TRBD1 matching over 7 bases. The CDR3 is 17 amino acids. Per germline, CDR1 SGDLS and CDR2 YYNGEE. Losses at the gene ends were 2 bases for V and 7 bases for J; bases not matched to a gene: 17. This chain's CDR3 is CASSVEGIGQVVSGYTF. Here the CDR3 DNA reads TGTGCCAGCAGCGTTGAGGGCATTGGACAGGTAGTCAGTGGCTACACCTTC.

The chain joins TRBV4-1 to TRBJ2-1; 7 bases fit TRBD1. CDR3 length: 15 amino acids. V shed 1 base and J 10 bases; nucleotides not matched to a gene: 10. Germline values: CDR1 MGHRA, CDR2 YSYEKL. CDR3 in DNA: TGCGCCAGCAGCCAAGGATCAGGGGGTTCCTACGAGCAGTTCTTC. It encodes CASSQGSGGSYEQFF.

In this sample, this clonotype turned up a few times. The genes are TRBV5-1 and TRBJ2-5; D uncertain. CDR3 length: 13 amino acids. V was clipped by 4 bases and J by 4 bases, with 11 bases between them. Per the germline V gene, CDR1 is SGHRS and CDR2 is YFSETQ. The CDR3 bases are TGCGCCAGCAGCGCTGCAGGTATAGAGACCCAGTACTTC. Amino acids: CASSAAGIETQYF.

The chain links TRBV10-3 to TRBJ1-6, with D hard to call. V was trimmed by 10 bases and J by 5 bases, leaving 12 bases between them. CDR1 ENHRY and CDR2 SYGVKD come from the germline V gene. CDR3 length: 13 amino acids. CDR3 coding DNA: TGTGCCACCCAGGACCAGGATAATTCACCCCTCCACTTT. Translating it yields CATQDQDNSPLHF.

This rearrangement joins TRBV7-2 to TRBJ1-5, with TRBD1 as a possible D gene (5 bases). V was shortened by 2 bases and J by 0 bases, with 23 bases between the two germline ends. The CDR3 loop spans 20 amino acids. Germline loops: CDR1 SGHTA, CDR2 FQGNSA. In nucleotides, the CDR3 is TGTGCCAGCAGCTTACTAGCGATCAATCCGGGACTTAATAGCAATCAGCCCCAGCATTTT. Its translation: CASSLLAINPGLNSNQPQHF.

The genes are TRBV29-1 and TRBJ1-2; D is possibly TRBD1 (5 bases). With 2 bases removed from V and 2 bases from J, the gap between germline ends came to 12 bases. This CDR3 contains 14 residues. The germline CDR1 and CDR2 sequences are SQVTM and ANQGSEA. The CDR3 DNA follows: TGCAGCGTTGAATGGAGACAGCTGAACTATGGCTACACCTTC. This gives the protein CSVEWRQLNYGYTF.

V usage is TRBV11-2 and J usage is TRBJ1-2, with TRBD1 identical over 10 bases. V lost 3 bases to trimming and J lost 4 bases; unmatched junction nucleotides: 14. The CDR3 extends over 18 amino acids. Germline V lookup: CDR1 SGHAT, CDR2 FQNNGV. CDR3 loop: CASSLTGDRGRRGYGYTF. For the CDR3, the DNA is TGTGCCAGCAGCTTGACGGGGGACAGGGGCCGTCGGGGCTATGGCTACACCTTC. Full variable domain (remainder filled in from reference TRBV11-2 and TRBJ1-2): EAGVAQSPRYKIIEKRQSVAFWCNPISGHATLYWYQQILGQGPKLLIQFQNNGVVDDSQLPKDRFSAERLKGVDSTLKIQPAKLEDSAVYLCASSLTGDRGRRGYGYTFGSGTRLTVV.

V gene TRBV7-9 combines with J gene TRBJ1-4, with D perhaps TRBD1 (6 bases). The CDR3 loop spans 16 amino acids. Germline-derived CDR1 and CDR2 are SEHNR and FQNEAQ (reference sequence). V was shortened by 4 bases and J by 7 bases, with 19 bases between the two germline ends. The CDR3 DNA is TGTGCCAGCAGCTCAATCGTGACAGGTGGACCTGAAAAACTGTTTTTT. Its translation: CASSSIVTGGPEKLFF.

The V gene is TRBV11-2, the J gene TRBJ1-1; 10 nucleotides line up with TRBD1. This CDR3 contains 15 residues. In germline, CDR1 is SGHAT, CDR2 FQNNGV. With V trimmed by 5 bases and J by 5 bases, 8 bases remained unmatched. The CDR3: CASSRDRGRGTEAFF. CDR3 DNA: TGTGCCAGCAGCCGTGACAGGGGGCGAGGAACTGAAGCTTTCTTT.

A single count supports this clonotype. Just one base apart from a much larger clone, this may be a read error. The chain carries TRBV5-1 and TRBJ2-3, with 7 bases aligning to TRBD2. CDR1 SGHRS and CDR2 YFSETQ come from the germline V gene. CDR3 length equals 17 residues. The CDR3 nucleotides are TGCGCCAGCAGCTTGGGCCCGCGGGGGTCTAGCACAGATGCGCAGTATTTT. This gives the protein CASSLGPRGSSTDAQYF.

This clonotype showed up just a few times. The rearrangement links TRBV12-5 to TRBJ1-1, with D possibly matching TRBD1 (6 bases). The CDR3 has 13 amino acids. V lost 6 bases, J lost 3 bases, and 11 bases lay in between. Germline CDR1 reads LGHNT; CDR2 reads FRNRAP. The CDR3 spells CASGKTGYTEAFF. In DNA, the CDR3 is TGTGCTAGTGGCAAAACAGGGTACACTGAAGCTTTCTTT.

For this clonotype: One end of the junction does not line up with germline, which may come from a read error. This chain links TRBV6-1 with TRBJ2-6; perhaps D is TRBD1 or TRBD2 (5 bases each). This CDR3 region has 14 residues. Germline V CDR1 and CDR2: MNHNS, SASEGT. CDR3: CASNPGSGANVPTF. In DNA form, the CDR3 reads TGTGCCAGCAATCCGGGATCTGGGGCCAACGTCCCGACTTTC.

The chain couples TRBV2 to TRBJ2-7; 10 bases are a match to TRBD1. V shed 8 bases, J shed 5 bases, and the junction held 6 bases outside the gene matches. The CDR3 extends over 13 amino acids. Germline CDR1 reads SNHLY; CDR2 reads FYNNEI. CDR3: CASRRDRGNEQYF. The CDR3, as DNA: TGTGCCAGCCGAAGGGACAGGGGAAACGAGCAGTACTTC.

The chain is built from TRBV10-3 and TRBJ1-2, with 7 bases aligning to TRBD1. V trimming: 3 bases; J trimming: 8 bases; junction bases outside the gene matches: 6. Per germline, CDR1 ENHRY and CDR2 SYGVKD. This CDR3 comprises 13 residues. CDR3 region: CAISEGGLWGYTF. CDR3 DNA: TGTGCCATCAGTGAAGGGGGCCTTTGGGGCTACACCTTC.

This chain connects TRBV25-1 to TRBJ1-3; D is undetermined. This CDR3 comprises 16 residues. The V gene lost 8 bases and the J gene lost 4 bases, with 21 bases spanning the gap. Per germline, CDR1 MGHDK and CDR2 SYGVNS. The CDR3 reads CASGKTGPGSGNTIYF. The DNA of the CDR3 is TGTGCCAGCGGTAAGACCGGTCCAGGATCGGGAAACACCATATATTTT.

This clonotype occurred a few times. The chain links TRBV2 to TRBJ2-1; 7 nucleotides align to TRBD2. CDR3 size: 15 residues. V lost 6 bases and J lost 0; bases outside the gene matches: 5. The germline V gene encodes CDR1 SNHLY and CDR2 FYNNEI. CDR3 sequence: CASSRRTSSYNEQFF. The CDR3 DNA follows: TGTGCCAGCAGCCGTAGGACTAGCTCCTACAATGAGCAGTTCTTC.

The chain links TRBV6-6 to TRBJ2-2, with TRBD2 identical over 9 bases. This CDR3 is 16 amino acids long. Germline loops: CDR1 MNHNY, CDR2 SVGAGI (reference sequence). V gave up 0 bases and J gave up 7 bases; unmatched junction bases: 6. CDR3 residues: CASSYSGTSYVGELFF. The CDR3 DNA is TGTGCCAGCAGTTACTCCGGGACTAGCTATGTCGGGGAGCTGTTTTTT.

The sample holds a few counts of this clonotype. The chain recombines TRBV2 with TRBJ2-1, with 8 bases lining up with TRBD2. The V and J ends lost 8 bases and 5 bases, in that order; junction bases with no gene match: 11. Germline loops: CDR1 SNHLY, CDR2 FYNNEI. The CDR3 length is 15 residues. CDR3 in DNA: TGTGCCAGCGGGGGGGCTGACGGGGGGGACAATGAGCAGTTCTTC. Amino acids: CASGGADGGDNEQFF.

There are a few counts of this clonotype. The DNA of the CDR3 is TGCGCCAGCACTGGGGAGGGAGACACTGAAGCTTTCTTT. It specifies CASTGEGDTEAFF. This chain connects TRBV5-1 to TRBJ1-1; D not certain. CDR3 length equals 13 residues. Germline V gene sequence: CDR1 SGHRS, CDR2 YFSETQ. Trimming left V 6 bases short and J 3 bases short, with 12 bases between.

The table lists this clonotype with a few counts. This chain uses TRBV6-5 with TRBJ1-2; D ambiguous. Germline V lookup: CDR1 MNHEY, CDR2 SVGAGI. This CDR3 has 14 amino acids. Trimming cost V 5 bases and J 2 bases, with 12 bases left between them. In nucleotides, the CDR3 is TGTGCCAGCAGTCCCTTTGGCAGCAACTATGGCTACACCTTC. It yields the protein CASSPFGSNYGYTF.

This clonotype was seen at least ten times. This chain uses TRBV9 with TRBJ2-3; D might be TRBD2 (5 bases). Deletions cut 2 bases from V and 2 bases from J, with 6 bases between. The CDR3 runs to 13 residues. The germline V gene encodes CDR1 SGDLS and CDR2 YYNGEE. The CDR3 loop is CASSVEDTDTQYF. In nucleotides, the CDR3 is TGTGCCAGCAGCGTGGAGGACACAGATACGCAGTATTTT.

The gene calls are TRBV7-2 and TRBJ1-6; D is ambiguous. CDR3 size: 15 residues. The germline CDR1 and CDR2 sequences are SGHTA and FQGNSA. V lost 2 bases and J 6 bases, leaving 11 bases between the germline ends. In nucleotides, the CDR3 is TGTGCCAGCAGCTTATGGGGAGCCCTTAATTCACCCCTCCACTTT. Its translation: CASSLWGALNSPLHF.

This clonotype was seen only a few times. The chain uses TRBV7-6 and TRBJ1-2; D is perhaps TRBD1 (5 bases). V dropped 1 base and J dropped 0 bases, with 12 bases sitting between them. This CDR3 has 16 residues. Per germline, CDR1 SGHVS and CDR2 FNYEAQ. CDR3 DNA: TGTGCCAGCAGCTTAGGGCCAGGGCAAGCTAACTATGGCTACACCTTC. Protein product: CASSLGPGQANYGYTF.

The chain carries TRBV6-1 and TRBJ1-1; D gene ambiguous. V was trimmed by 8 bases and J by 8 bases, leaving 9 bases between them. In germline, CDR1 is MNHNS, CDR2 SASEGT. The CDR3 has 10 amino acids. CDR3 nucleotide sequence: TGTGCCAGCGGAGGTCCCGAAGCTTTCTTT. This sequence encodes CASGGPEAFF.

The gene calls are TRBV28 and TRBJ2-5; D gene unclear. This CDR3 region has 13 residues. Germline-derived CDR1 and CDR2 are MDHEN and SYDVKM. Trimming cost V 6 bases and J 2 bases, with 10 bases left between them. The DNA for the CDR3 is TGTGCCAGCAGGTTTATGGGACAAGAGACCCAGTACTTC. It yields the protein CASRFMGQETQYF.

This rearrangement joins TRBV12-3 or TRBV12-4 to TRBJ1-6; D ambiguous. The CDR3 extends over 14 amino acids. V was shortened by 4 bases and J by 9 bases, with 13 bases between the two germline ends. The CDR3 DNA follows: TGTGCCAGCAGTTACGGACCGCCGGGTTCACCCCTCCACTTT. Translated, it gives CASSYGPPGSPLHF.

This chain connects TRBV3-1 to TRBJ2-5; a weak D match, TRBD1 (5 bases). V gave up 2 bases and J gave up 5 bases, with 9 bases separating them. This CDR3 has 13 residues. Germline lookup yields CDR1 LGHDT and CDR2 YNNKEL (reference sequence). CDR3 DNA: TGTGCCAGCAGCCAATATGGGGCGGAGACCCAGTACTTC. Protein product: CASSQYGAETQYF.